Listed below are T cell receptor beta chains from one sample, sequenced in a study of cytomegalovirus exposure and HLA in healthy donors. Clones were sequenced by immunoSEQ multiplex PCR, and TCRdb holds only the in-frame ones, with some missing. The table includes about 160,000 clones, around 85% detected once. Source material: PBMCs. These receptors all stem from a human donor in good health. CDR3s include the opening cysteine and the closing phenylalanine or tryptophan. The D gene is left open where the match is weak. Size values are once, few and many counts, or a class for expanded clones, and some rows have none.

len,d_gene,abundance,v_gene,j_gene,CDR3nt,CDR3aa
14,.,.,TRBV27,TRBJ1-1,TGTGCCAGCAGTTACAGGGATAGGGGCACTGAAGCTTTCTTT,CASSYRDRGTEAFF
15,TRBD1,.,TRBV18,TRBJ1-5,TGTGCCAGCTCAGGGACAGGGTTTGGCAATCAGCCCCAGCATTTT,CASSGTGFGNQPQHF
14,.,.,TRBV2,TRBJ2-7,TGTGCCAGCAGAAGACAGGTTCATCCCTACGAGCAGTACTTC,CASRRQVHPYEQYF
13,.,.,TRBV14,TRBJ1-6,TGTGCCAGCAGCCAAGATGAGTATTCACCCCTCCACTTT,CASSQDEYSPLHF
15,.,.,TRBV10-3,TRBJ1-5,TGTGCCATCAGTGAGTCGTCCTCAAGGGGTCAGCCCCAGCATTTT,CAISESSSRGQPQHF
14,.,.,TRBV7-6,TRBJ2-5,TGTGCCAGCAGCTTAGAGGCAGGGAAAGAGACCCAGTACTTC,CASSLEAGKETQYF
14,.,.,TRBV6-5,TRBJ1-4,TGTGCCAGCAGTTCGGGACTTACTAATGAAAAACTGTTTTTT,CASSSGLTNEKLFF
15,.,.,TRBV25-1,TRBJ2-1,TGTGCCAGCAGTCTCGGATGGACAGAGGACAATGAGCAGTTCTTC,CASSLGWTEDNEQFF
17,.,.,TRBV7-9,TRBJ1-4,TGTGCCAGCAGCCCCCTTGGGACATCCGCAACTAATGAAAAACTGTTTTTT,CASSPLGTSATNEKLFF
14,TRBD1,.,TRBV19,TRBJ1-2,TGTGCCAGTAGTGGAGGACAGGGAAACTATGGCTACACCTTC,CASSGGQGNYGYTF
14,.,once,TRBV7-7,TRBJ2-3,TGTGCCAGCAGCTGGGGGGTAGACACAGATACGCAGTATTTT,CASSWGVDTDTQYF
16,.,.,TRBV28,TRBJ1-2,TGTGCCAGCAGGGAGGCGGGGGGGGCTCGGATGGGTGGCTACACCTTC,CASREAGGARMGGYTF
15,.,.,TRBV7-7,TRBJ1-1,TGTGCCAGCAGCCCCCCTGGGGGGGAGAACACTGAAGCTTTCTTT,CASSPPGGENTEAFF
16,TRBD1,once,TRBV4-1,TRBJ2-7,TGCGCCAGCAGCCAGTACCCCGGGACAGGGGCCTACGAGCAGTACTTC,CASSQYPGTGAYEQYF
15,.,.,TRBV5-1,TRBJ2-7,TGCGCCAGCAGCCCGGGACTGGTGATACGGTACGAGCAGTACTTC,CASSPGLVIRYEQYF
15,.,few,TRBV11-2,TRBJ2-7,TGTGCCAGCAGTCGTGAGGGGGGGGATGACTACGAGCAGTACTTC,CASSREGGDDYEQYF
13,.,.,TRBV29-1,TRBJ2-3,TGCAGCGCCGTAGCGGACTTCACAGATACGCAGTATTTT,CSAVADFTDTQYF
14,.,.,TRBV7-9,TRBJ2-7,TGTGCCAGCAGACCACCTCAGGCCCCATACGAGCAGTACTTC,CASRPPQAPYEQYF
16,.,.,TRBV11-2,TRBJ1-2,TGTGCCAGCAGCTTAGATCTCTGGACAGTACTAAATGGCTACACCTTC,CASSLDLWTVLNGYTF
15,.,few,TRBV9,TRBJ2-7,TGTGCCAGCAGCGTAGCTACGGGGAGCTCCTACGAGCAGTACTTC,CASSVATGSSYEQYF
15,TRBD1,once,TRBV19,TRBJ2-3,TGTGCCAGTAAGAATCCGGGACAGGGAACAGATACGCAGTATTTT,CASKNPGQGTDTQYF
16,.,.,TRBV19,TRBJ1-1,TGTGCCAGTAGTATCCCCCGACTTTCTGGGAACACTGAAGCTTTCTTT,CASSIPRLSGNTEAFF
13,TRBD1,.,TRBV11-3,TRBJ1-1,TGTGCCAGCAGCGAGGACAGGGGAACCGAAGCTTTCTTT,CASSEDRGTEAFF
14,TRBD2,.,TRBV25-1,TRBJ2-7,TGTGCCAGCGAAAGCGGGGGCCTTTCCTACGAGCAGTACTTC,CASESGGLSYEQYF
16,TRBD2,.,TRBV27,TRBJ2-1,TGTGCCAGCAGTTCCAATGGACTAGCGGAATACAATGAGCAGTTCTTC,CASSSNGLAEYNEQFF
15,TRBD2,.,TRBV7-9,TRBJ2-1,TGTGCCAGCAGCCCAAGGACTAGCGTTGACAATGAGCAGTTCTTC,CASSPRTSVDNEQFF
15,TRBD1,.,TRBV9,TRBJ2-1,TGTGCCAGCAGCGTACCAGGGGGCTCCTACAATGAGCAGTTCTTC,CASSVPGGSYNEQFF
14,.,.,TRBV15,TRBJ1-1,TGTGCCACCAGCACAAGGACAGCCCGAGGTGAAGCTTTCTTT,CATSTRTARGEAFF
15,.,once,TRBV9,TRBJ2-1,TGTGCCAGCAGCGTAGCGGGGGAACCCTACAATGAGCAGTTCTTC,CASSVAGEPYNEQFF
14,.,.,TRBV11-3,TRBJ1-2,TGTGCCAGCAGCAAGGGGTCCGCGAACTATGGCTACACCTTC,CASSKGSANYGYTF
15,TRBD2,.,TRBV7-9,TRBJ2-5,TGTGCCAGCAGCTTTAGCGGGGGGGCCCAAGAGACCCAGTACTTC,CASSFSGGAQETQYF
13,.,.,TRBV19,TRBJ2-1,TGTGCCAGTACTTCCCCCCGTTACAATGAGCAGTTCTTC,CASTSPRYNEQFF
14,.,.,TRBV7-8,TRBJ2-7,TGTGCCAGCAGCTTATTGGGGGGGGCCGTCGAGCAGTACTTC,CASSLLGGAVEQYF
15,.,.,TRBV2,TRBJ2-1,TGTGCCAGCAGTCCCCTCTTTGGGGGGGCCGGTGAGCAGTTCTTC,CASSPLFGGAGEQFF
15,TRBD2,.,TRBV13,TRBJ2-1,TGTGCCAGCAGCCCCCGGGCTAGCGGGGGAGGTGAGCAGTTCTTC,CASSPRASGGGEQFF
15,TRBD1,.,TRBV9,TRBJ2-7,TGTGCCAGCAGCGCCCAAGGGACAGACCCTGGCGAGCAGTACTTC,CASSAQGTDPGEQYF
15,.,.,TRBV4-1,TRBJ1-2,TGCGCCAGCAGCCAAGATCCTGAGGGGGTTTTAGGCTACACCTTC,CASSQDPEGVLGYTF
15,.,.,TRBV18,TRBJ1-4,TGTGCCAGCTCATTCTACAGGGATACTAATGAAAAACTGTTTTTT,CASSFYRDTNEKLFF
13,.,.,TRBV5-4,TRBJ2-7,TGTGCCAGCAGCTCGACTCTCACTAGCGAGCAGTACTTC,CASSSTLTSEQYF
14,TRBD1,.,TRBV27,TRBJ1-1,TGTGCCAGCAGCCCAGGGACAGCGAACACTGAAGCTTTCTTT,CASSPGTANTEAFF
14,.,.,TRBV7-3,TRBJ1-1,TGTGCCAGCAGCTTTCAGGGAATGAACACTGAAGCTTTCTTT,CASSFQGMNTEAFF
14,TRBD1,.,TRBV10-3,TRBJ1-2,TGTGCCATCAGTGGCGGGACAGGGAACTATGGCTACACCTTC,CAISGGTGNYGYTF
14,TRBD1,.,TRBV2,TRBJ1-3,TGTGCCAGCAGTCCGGACAGGGGTGGAAACACCATATATTTT,CASSPDRGGNTIYF
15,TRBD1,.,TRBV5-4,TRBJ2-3,TGTGCCAGCAGCTTCAGACAGGGGATTTGGGATACGCAGTATTTT,CASSFRQGIWDTQYF
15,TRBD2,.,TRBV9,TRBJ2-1,TGTGCCAGCAGCGTACTAGCGGGGGGAGGGAATGAGCAGTTCTTC,CASSVLAGGGNEQFF
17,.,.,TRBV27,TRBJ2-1,TGTGCCAGCCGCGGGGTGAAGACGGGGGGCCACGGCAATGAGCAGTTCTTC,CASRGVKTGGHGNEQFF
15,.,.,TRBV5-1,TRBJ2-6,TGCGCCAGCAGCTTAGGGGGCTCTGGGGCCAACGTCCTGACTTTC,CASSLGGSGANVLTF
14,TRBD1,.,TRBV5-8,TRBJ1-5,TGTGCCAGTCAAGACCGGGACAGTTATCAGCCCCAGCATTTT,CASQDRDSYQPQHF
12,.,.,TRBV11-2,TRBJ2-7,TGTGCCAGCAGCTTGGGTAGCGGCGAGCAGTACTTC,CASSLGSGEQYF
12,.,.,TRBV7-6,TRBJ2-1,TGTGCCAGCAGCATTACTTACAATGAGCAGTTCTTC,CASSITYNEQFF